One and the same sample provided the 24 T cell receptor beta chains below, sequenced in a study of T cells expressing NK-cell markers. TCRdb reanalyzed the 5' RACE reads and collapses them to one entry per CDR3 protein, without DNA. The record lists about 390,000 distinct CDR3 sequences, of which the ten most abundant hold approximately 12%. What was sequenced was blood T cells: a sorted CD56 or NKG2C T cell subset, CD4+ or CD8+ T cells, or bulk PBMC T cells (not recorded which). These receptors were obtained from a woman between 45 and 65 years old in good health.

This chain uses TRBV24-1 with TRBJ1-1; TCRdb's D call, TRBD1, is unchecked because there is no DNA. The germline gives CDR1 KGHDR, CDR2 SFDVKD. The CDR3 loop spans 12 amino acids. This chain's CDR3 is CATSAQGTRAFF.

The chain has TRBV10-3 and TRBJ1-1; TCRdb gives TRBD1 as the D gene, but with no DNA this cannot be confirmed. Germline values: CDR1 ENHRY, CDR2 SYGVKD. This CDR3 spans 13 amino acids. This chain's CDR3 is CAISGGAGTEAFF.

The chain recombines TRBV7-9 with TRBJ2-1; absent DNA, TCRdb's TRBD2 call cannot be checked. This CDR3 is built from 15 residues. Germline CDR1 reads SEHNR; CDR2 reads FQNEAQ (reference sequence). This chain's CDR3 is CASRTSGSSYNEQFF.

This chain connects TRBV25-1 to TRBJ2-7; TCRdb outputs TRBD1, but without DNA this stays unchecked. Looked up from germline, CDR1 is MGHDK and CDR2 is SYGVNS. The length of the CDR3 is 15 residues. The CDR3 loop reads CASSKTGPANYEQYF.

This chain uses TRBV20-1 with TRBJ2-3; TCRdb's D call, TRBD2, is unchecked because there is no DNA. The CDR3 sequence is 15 residues long. Germline V CDR1 and CDR2: DFQATT, SNEGSKA (reference sequence). CDR3 loop: CSARGTLGFTDTQYF.

The rearrangement uses TRBV27 and TRBJ1-5; TCRdb indicates TRBD1, and absent DNA this call remains unverified. Germline assignment: CDR1 MNHEY and CDR2 SMNVEV (reference sequence). This CDR3 is 15 amino acids long. This CDR3 is CASSRDRNGNQPQHF.

The J gene is TRBJ1-2, the V gene TRBV29-1; TCRdb calls TRBD1, which cannot be checked without DNA. Germline V gene lookup returns CDR1 SQVTM and CDR2 ANQGSEA. The CDR3 length is 13 residues. CDR3 region: CSVGQDSYYGYTF.

The chain couples TRBV12-3 or TRBV12-4 to TRBJ1-1; TCRdb outputs TRBD1, but without DNA this stays unchecked. This CDR3 contains 13 residues. Here the CDR3 reads CASSFTTVGIAFF.

This chain connects TRBV5-1 to TRBJ2-1; lacking DNA, the TRBD1 call made by TCRdb goes unchecked. The CDR3 consists of 15 residues. Germline assignment: CDR1 SGHRS and CDR2 YFSETQ. CDR3 residues: CASSSFRPSRDEQFF.

This chain uses TRBV27 with TRBJ2-7; with no DNA, the TCRdb D assignment of TRBD1 cannot be verified. The CDR3 loop spans 13 amino acids. Per the germline V gene, CDR1 is MNHEY and CDR2 is SMNVEV (reference sequence). The CDR3 loop is CASRTGREDEQYF.

This chain joins TRBV7-2 and TRBJ2-1; TCRdb returns TRBD2, unconfirmable since there is no DNA. This CDR3 has 19 amino acids. The germline CDR1 and CDR2 sequences are SGHTA and FQGNSA. The CDR3: CASSLAGPLLISSYNEQFF.

The chain links TRBV5-1 to TRBJ2-3; TCRdb indicates TRBD2, and absent DNA this call remains unverified. CDR1 is SGHRS, CDR2 YFSETQ, per germline. This CDR3 comprises 16 residues. Here the CDR3 reads CASSLGLAGFTDTQYF.

This sequence joins TRBV27 and TRBJ2-1. The germline V gene encodes CDR1 MNHEY and CDR2 SMNVEV (reference sequence). This CDR3 has 15 residues. The CDR3 is CASSDDRSSYNEQFF.

This chain joins TRBV14 and TRBJ2-5; TCRdb gives TRBD1 as the D gene, but with no DNA this cannot be confirmed. Germline CDR1 is SGHDN and CDR2 is FVKESK. This CDR3 region has 17 residues. The CDR3 is CASSQGPKGQGRVTQYF.

The rearrangement uses TRBV5-1 and TRBJ2-7. Germline V gene data show CDR1 as SGHRS and CDR2 as YFSETQ. CDR3 length equals 13 residues. CDR3 amino acids: CASTRGRSYEQYF.

Here the CDR3 reads CASSSKGAMNTEAFF. The chain couples TRBV5-1 to TRBJ1-1; TCRdb gives TRBD1 as the D gene, but with no DNA this cannot be confirmed. The CDR3 spans 15 residues. Germline V CDR1 and CDR2: SGHRS, YFSETQ.

This rearrangement joins TRBV9 to TRBJ2-3; the D gene TCRdb calls, TRBD2, cannot be checked with no DNA. CDR1 is SGDLS, CDR2 YYNGEE, per germline. This CDR3 spans 15 amino acids. CDR3 region: CASSRTSGWLDTQYF.

The chain joins TRBV5-1 to TRBJ2-5; TCRdb selects TRBD2, and the lack of DNA leaves this call unchecked. Germline CDR1 and CDR2: SGHRS and YFSETQ. The CDR3 extends over 14 amino acids. The CDR3 sequence: CASSGGDLLETQYF.

This chain joins TRBV5-1 and TRBJ2-5. Germline V lookup: CDR1 SGHRS, CDR2 YFSETQ. The CDR3 sequence is 13 residues long. CDR3 amino acids: CASSPLVEETQYF.

The V gene is TRBV5-1, the J gene TRBJ2-1; there is no DNA to check the TCRdb D call of TRBD2. The CDR3 covers 16 residues. CDR1 is SGHRS and CDR2 is YFSETQ in the germline V gene. This CDR3 reads CASSDGLLSSYNEQFF. Full variable domain (rest looked up from reference TRBV5-1 and TRBJ2-1): KAGVTQTPRYLIKTRGQQVTLSCSPISGHRSVSWYQQTPGQGLQFLFEYFSETQRNKGNFPGRFSGRQFSNSRSEMNVSTLELGDSALYLCASSDGLLSSYNEQFFGPGTRLTVL.

CDR3 loop: CASRTSAGGQDTF. This chain uses TRBV12-3 or TRBV12-4 with TRBJ1-2; TCRdb lists TRBD1, though no DNA is available to test this call. The CDR3 contains 13 residues.

V gene TRBV5-5 combines with J gene TRBJ2-3. The CDR3 is 16 amino acids. Germline CDR1 reads SGHKS; CDR2 reads YYEKEE (reference sequence). Here the CDR3 reads CASSLVSSGSADTQYF.

J is TRBJ2-3 and V is TRBV6-5; the D call from TCRdb, TRBD1, cannot be confirmed without DNA. CDR3 length: 15 amino acids. Per the germline V gene, CDR1 is MNHEY and CDR2 is SVGAGI. CDR3 sequence: CASSSIGTGTDTQYF.

The chain couples TRBV2 to TRBJ2-5; TCRdb's D call, TRBD1, is unchecked because there is no DNA. The CDR3 runs to 14 residues. CDR1 SNHLY and CDR2 FYNNEI come from the germline V gene. Here the CDR3 reads CASRTGTDLETQYF.